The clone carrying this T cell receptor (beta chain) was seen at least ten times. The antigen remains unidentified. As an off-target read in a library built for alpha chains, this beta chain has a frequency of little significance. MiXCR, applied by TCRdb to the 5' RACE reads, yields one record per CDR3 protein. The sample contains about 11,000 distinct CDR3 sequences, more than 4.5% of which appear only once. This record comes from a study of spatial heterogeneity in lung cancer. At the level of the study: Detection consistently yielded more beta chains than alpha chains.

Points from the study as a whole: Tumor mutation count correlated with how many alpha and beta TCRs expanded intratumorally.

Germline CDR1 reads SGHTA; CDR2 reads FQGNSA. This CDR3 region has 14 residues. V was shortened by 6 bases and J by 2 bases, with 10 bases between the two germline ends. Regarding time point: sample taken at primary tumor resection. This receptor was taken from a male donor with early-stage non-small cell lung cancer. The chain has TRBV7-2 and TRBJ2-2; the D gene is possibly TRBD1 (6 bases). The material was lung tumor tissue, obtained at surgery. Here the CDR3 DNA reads TGTGCCAGCAGGCTGGGACAAAACACCGGGGAGCTGTTTTTT. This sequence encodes CASRLGQNTGELFF.